This entry features one T cell receptor beta chain sequence. The data stem from a study of blood T cell repertoires in COVID-19. Across the study: The cDNA or gDNA used as material had been derived from T cells, B-cell-depleted T cells, or PBMCs.

As originally analysed: Using reference gene primer amplification, nucleated cell counts were estimated. The table came from immunoSEQ multiplex PCR; TCRdb's copy has only in-frame clones and leaves some out. V and J calls and clone size come straight from that table; D and trimming were deduced from the DNA. This sample yields 99,000 or so clones, of which 85% are seen a single time; 4.1% belongs to the top ten. The receptor was isolated from a man in his forties or fifties with acute or convalescent COVID-19. The sequenced sample was peripheral blood.

CDR3 bases: TGTGCCAGCTCACCACTAGCGGGACTAGCCAAAAACATTCAGTACTTC. This gives the protein CASSPLAGLAKNIQYF. The genes are TRBV18 and TRBJ2-4, with TRBD2 identical over 8 bases. With V trimmed by 1 base and J by 0 bases, 2 bases remained unmatched. The V gene's germline CDR1 is KGHSH and CDR2 LQKENI. The CDR3 length is 16 residues.